A selection of T cell receptor beta chains follows, all from one sample in a study of T-cell reconstitution after alpha-beta-depleted transplantation in children. TCRdb processed the PCR reads anew with MiXCR; each CDR3 protein has one entry. The sample shows about 600,000 distinct CDR3 sequences, around 13% of them seen only once. The sequencing used PBMCs, mostly from graft donor cells, collected 360 days after TCRalphabeta/CD19-depleted stem cell transplant. These receptors were obtained from a male patient aged 10 to 17 who had a stem cell transplant for acute myeloid leukemia, so the T cells may come from the graft donor. CDR3s include the opening cysteine and the closing phenylalanine or tryptophan. Fields, in order: clone size, V gene, D gene, J gene, CDR3 protein, CDR3 DNA. The D gene is left open where the match is weak. Clone size is not always given. Where it is, it says once, few, many or a class for expanded clones.

abundance: -; v_gene: TRBV4-3; d_gene: TRBD2; j_gene: TRBJ2-7; CDR3aa: CASSQVIASGRGKTHEQYF; CDR3nt: TGCGCCAGCAGCCAAGTGATAGCTAGCGGGAGAGGCAAGACTCACGAGCAGTACTTC
abundance: -; v_gene: TRBV29-1; d_gene: -; j_gene: TRBJ2-4; CDR3aa: CSVPAVAKNIQYF; CDR3nt: TGCAGCGTACCAGCAGTAGCCAAAAACATTCAGTACTTC
abundance: -; v_gene: TRBV4-3; d_gene: -; j_gene: TRBJ2-2; CDR3aa: CASRWRINTGELFF; CDR3nt: TGCGCCAGCAGGTGGCGGATTAACACCGGGGAGCTGTTTTTT
abundance: many; v_gene: TRBV7-2; d_gene: -; j_gene: TRBJ2-7; CDR3aa: CASSGDRDKSYEQYF; CDR3nt: TGTGCCAGCAGCGGAGACCGGGACAAGTCCTACGAGCAGTACTTC
abundance: many; v_gene: TRBV12-3/TRBV12-4; d_gene: -; j_gene: TRBJ2-7; CDR3aa: CASSLGRRTVYEQYF; CDR3nt: TGTGCCAGCAGTTTGGGCAGGCGAACTGTCTACGAGCAGTACTTC
abundance: few; v_gene: TRBV5-6; d_gene: TRBD2; j_gene: TRBJ2-3; CDR3aa: CASSLNSGTSGKTDTQYF; CDR3nt: TGTGCCAGCAGCTTGAATAGCGGGACTAGCGGGAAGACAGATACGCAGTATTTT
abundance: few; v_gene: TRBV28; d_gene: TRBD2; j_gene: TRBJ2-7; CDR3aa: CASSFTSAEQYF; CDR3nt: TGTGCCAGCAGCTTCACTAGCGCCGAGCAGTACTTC
abundance: -; v_gene: TRBV5-1; d_gene: -; j_gene: TRBJ2-7; CDR3aa: CAGRPEVDRDYEQYF; CDR3nt: TGCGCCGGCAGGCCAGAGGTCGACCGAGACTACGAGCAGTACTTC
abundance: -; v_gene: TRBV9; d_gene: TRBD2; j_gene: TRBJ2-7; CDR3aa: CASSVGVAGLYEQYF; CDR3nt: TGTGCCAGCAGCGTAGGGGTAGCGGGACTCTACGAGCAGTACTTC
abundance: -; v_gene: TRBV20-1; d_gene: TRBD2; j_gene: TRBJ2-5; CDR3aa: CSAKHWGLAAYQETQYF; CDR3nt: TGCAGTGCTAAACATTGGGGACTAGCGGCGTACCAAGAGACCCAGTACTTC
abundance: -; v_gene: TRBV28; d_gene: -; j_gene: TRBJ2-3; CDR3aa: CASSLRPLAQYF; CDR3nt: TGTGCCAGCAGTTTACGGCCGCTTGCGCAGTATTTT
abundance: -; v_gene: TRBV29-1; d_gene: -; j_gene: TRBJ2-1; CDR3aa: CSVEGRRHNEQFF; CDR3nt: TGCAGCGTTGAGGGTCGACGTCACAATGAGCAGTTCTTC
abundance: -; v_gene: TRBV27; d_gene: -; j_gene: TRBJ2-1; CDR3aa: CASSPRATYNEQFF; CDR3nt: TGTGCCAGCAGCCCGCGGGCCACTTACAATGAGCAGTTCTTC
abundance: -; v_gene: TRBV27; d_gene: -; j_gene: TRBJ2-7; CDR3aa: CASRFISLPYEQYF; CDR3nt: TGTGCCAGCAGGTTCATTTCTCTACCCTACGAGCAGTACTTC
abundance: few; v_gene: TRBV7-9; d_gene: TRBD2; j_gene: TRBJ2-1; CDR3aa: CASSLTKLSGRRREQFF; CDR3nt: TGTGCCAGCAGCTTAACGAAGCTTAGCGGGAGGCGGCGTGAGCAGTTCTTC
abundance: -; v_gene: TRBV7-9; d_gene: -; j_gene: TRBJ1-2; CDR3aa: CASSFGTGQRGGYTF; CDR3nt: TGTGCCAGCAGCTTCGGGACCGGACAGCGGGGCGGCTACACCTTC
abundance: -; v_gene: TRBV7-9; d_gene: -; j_gene: TRBJ1-1; CDR3aa: CASSISQGIGAFF; CDR3nt: TGTGCCAGCAGCATAAGCCAGGGGATTGGAGCTTTCTTT
abundance: -; v_gene: TRBV20-1; d_gene: TRBD2; j_gene: TRBJ2-7; CDR3aa: CSALRTSNEQYF; CDR3nt: TGCAGTGCCCTAAGGACTAGCAACGAGCAGTACTTC